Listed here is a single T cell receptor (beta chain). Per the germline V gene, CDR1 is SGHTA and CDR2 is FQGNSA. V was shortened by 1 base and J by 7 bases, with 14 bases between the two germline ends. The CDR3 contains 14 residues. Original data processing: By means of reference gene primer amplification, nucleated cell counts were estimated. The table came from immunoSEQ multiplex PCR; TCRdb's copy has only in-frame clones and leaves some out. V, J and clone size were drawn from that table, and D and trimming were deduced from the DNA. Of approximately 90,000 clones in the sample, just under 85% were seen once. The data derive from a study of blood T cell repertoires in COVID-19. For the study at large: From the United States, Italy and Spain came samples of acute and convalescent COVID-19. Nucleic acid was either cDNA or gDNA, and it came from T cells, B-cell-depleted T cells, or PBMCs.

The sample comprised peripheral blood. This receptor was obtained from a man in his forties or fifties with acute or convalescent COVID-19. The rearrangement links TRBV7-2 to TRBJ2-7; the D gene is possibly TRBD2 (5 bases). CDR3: CASSLGGASGEQYF. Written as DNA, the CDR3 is TGTGCCAGCAGCTTAGGGGGAGCCTCGGGGGAGCAGTACTTC. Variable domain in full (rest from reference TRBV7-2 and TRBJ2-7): GAGVSQSPSNKVTEKGKDVELRCDPISGHTALYWYRQSLGQGLEFLIYFQGNSAPDKSGLPSDRFSAERTGGSVSTLTIQRTQQEDSAVYLCASSLGGASGEQYFGPGTRLTVT.